Included here is one T cell receptor (beta chain) sequence, with context. Its specificity is not known. Before any sequencing was done, the ViraFEST assay used viral peptide pools to expand antigen-specific CD4+ T cells. Cells that had been cultured for 10 days were the source of isolated CD4+ T cells. Each participant was given two doses of one vaccine (BNT162b2 or mRNA-1273). People in the vaccine group had not been infected with SARS-CoV-2 before, and their nucleocapsid antibodies were negative. The data were taken from a study of vaccination effects on CD4 cells after COVID-19. CDR3 size: 12 residues. V was trimmed by 6 bases and J by 5 bases, leaving 11 bases between them. Findings and limits, study-wide: Clones that were induced by infection or by vaccine showed marked contraction late after vaccination.

Profiled with immunoSEQ multiplex PCR; TCRdb holds only in-frame clones, not every one. The table has about 31,000 clones, approximately 69% seen once. The sequenced sample was CD4+ T cells from PBMCs cultured with SARS-CoV-2 spike peptides, obtained after COVID-19 vaccination. The source is a human donor who received a COVID-19 vaccine. The chain joins TRBV12-3 or TRBV12-4 to TRBJ2-7; D remains ambiguous. CDR3: CASRTDVHEQYF. CDR3 bases: TGTGCCAGCAGGACCGACGTCCACGAGCAGTACTTC.